The clone carrying this T cell receptor (beta chain) was seen repeatedly, ten times or more. Looked up from germline, CDR1 is DFQATT and CDR2 is SNEGSKA (reference sequence). V was cut by 3 bases and J by 5 bases, with 16 bases left in between. This CDR3 is 14 amino acids long. This entry belongs to a study of blood T cells in healthy people across ages. For the second PCR, which ran for about 7 to 11 cycles, a sample-barcoded 5' primer and a J-beta primer mix were used. One entry per CDR3 protein results from TCRdb running MiXCR on the 5' RACE reads. The table lists 710,000 or so distinct CDR3 sequences, roughly 32% of them singletons.

This receptor was identified in a woman older than 75 in good health. The sequenced sample was blood. This chain connects TRBV20-1 to TRBJ2-5, with D tentatively TRBD2 (5 bases). CDR3 bases: TGCAGTGCTAGGACTCCCAAGCGAGGGGAGACCCAGTACTTC. It translates to CSARTPKRGETQYF.